Each of the 8 T cell receptor beta chains below was sequenced from the same sample in a study of cytomegalovirus exposure and HLA in healthy donors (dated by TCRdb to the late 2010s). The library was prepared using the immunoSEQ multiplex PCR assay. A mixture of 60 forward primers for TCR Vbeta segments and 13 reverse primers for TCR Jbeta segments was used in the multiplex PCR. The clones in this table, taken by TCRdb from immuneACCESS, are in-frame only. Not every clone is retained; where verified, under half of the shortfall comes from an unresolved V gene, and the cause of the rest is unknown. The sample table holds approximately 160,000 clones, of which over 75% were seen once. The ten largest clones capture approximately 6% of the sample. The sequenced material came from PBMCs. The receptor source for this set is a man aged 30-40 years in good health and CMV-seropositive.

The chain has TRBV7-6 and TRBJ2-7; D perhaps matches TRBD2 (6 bases). This CDR3 is built from 15 residues. V shed 1 base and J shed 3 bases, with 13 bases lying between them. The germline gives CDR1 SGHVS, CDR2 FNYEAQ. This chain's CDR3 is CASSLEGGAGYEQYF. Written as DNA, the CDR3 is TGTGCCAGCAGCTTAGAAGGAGGGGCGGGCTACGAGCAGTACTTC.

This chain connects TRBV7-9 to TRBJ2-3; perhaps TRBD2 as D (5 bases). There are 18 residues in the CDR3. Germline CDR1 is SEHNR and CDR2 is FQNEAQ (reference sequence). V was cut by 5 bases and J by 0 bases, with 21 bases left in between. The CDR3 spells CASSLRGSATSSTDTQYF. The CDR3 DNA reads TGTGCCAGCAGCCTCCGGGGTAGCGCCACCTCTAGCACAGATACGCAGTATTTT.

The rearrangement links TRBV7-9 to TRBJ1-4, with TRBD1 matching 8 bases. This CDR3 is 17 amino acids long. Germline loops: CDR1 SEHNR, CDR2 FQNEAQ (reference sequence). Trimming removed 5 bases from V and 0 bases from J; junction bases left unmatched: 8. CDR3 in DNA: TGTGCCAGCAGCCGACAGGGGCCCATTGCAACTAATGAAAAACTGTTTTTT. It codes for CASSRQGPIATNEKLFF.

Written as DNA, the CDR3 is TGTGCCAGCAGTTCGAGTAACACTGAAGCTTTCTTT. Translating gives CASSSSNTEAFF. V is TRBV28 and J is TRBJ1-1; D is uncertain. Germline V gene sequence: CDR1 MDHEN, CDR2 SYDVKM. The ends were cut back, 4 bases at V and 2 bases at J, with 5 bases in the middle. CDR3 length: 12 amino acids.

The chain uses TRBV30 and TRBJ1-4; 9 nucleotides line up with TRBD1. The CDR3 totals 15 residues. Germline V CDR1 and CDR2: GTSNPN, SVGIG (reference sequence). The V segment lost 4 bases and the J segment 8 bases; nucleotides outside the gene matches: 11. DNA for the CDR3: TGTGCCTGGAACCACCCCGGGACAGGGAAAGAAAAACTGTTTTTT. It yields the protein CAWNHPGTGKEKLFF.

The CDR3 is CASSSPGQGMFEQYF. The CDR3 nucleotides read TGTGCCAGTAGTTCCCCGGGACAGGGTATGTTCGAGCAGTACTTC. The V and J genes are TRBV19 and TRBJ2-7; 9 bases align to TRBD1. CDR3 length: 15 residues. V gave up 5 bases and J gave up 6 bases; unmatched junction bases: 11. The germline V gene has CDR1 LNHDA and CDR2 SQIVND (reference sequence).

V usage is TRBV7-7 and J usage is TRBJ2-3, with 8 bases lining up with TRBD2. This CDR3 is built from 14 residues. Germline V gene sequence: CDR1 SSHAT, CDR2 FNYEAQ (reference sequence). V gave up 6 bases and J gave up 3 bases; unmatched junction bases: 5. The CDR3 DNA follows: TGTGCCAGCAGTCCGGGGGGGCGTACAGATACGCAGTATTTT. It codes for CASSPGGRTDTQYF. Full variable domain (rest looked up from reference TRBV7-7 and TRBJ2-3): GAGVSQSPRYKVTKRGQDVTLRCDPISSHATLYWYQQALGQGPEFLTYFNYEAQPDKSGLPSDRFSAERPEGSISTLTIQRTEQRDSAMYRCASSPGGRTDTQYFGPGTRLTVL.

This clone has more than one count but fewer than ten. The rearrangement joins TRBV7-9 to TRBJ1-1; weak D call: TRBD1 (6 bases). This CDR3 contains 13 residues. Germline V lookup: CDR1 SEHNR, CDR2 FQNEAQ (reference sequence). Trimming removed 4 bases at V and 1 base at J, with 7 bases between. The CDR3 here is CASSSTGNTEAFF. The DNA for the CDR3 is TGTGCCAGCAGCTCGACAGGGAACACTGAAGCTTTCTTT. Full variable domain (remainder filled in from reference TRBV7-9 and TRBJ1-1): DTGVSQNPRHKITKRGQNVTFRCDPISEHNRLYWYRQTLGQGPEFLTYFQNEAQLEKSRLLSDRFSAERPKGSFSTLEIQRTEQGDSAMYLCASSSTGNTEAFFGQGTRLTVV.